The rows below give T cell receptor beta chains drawn from one sample of a study of cytomegalovirus exposure and HLA in healthy donors. Here immunoSEQ multiplex PCR was the method, and the copy in TCRdb shows in-frame clones only, minus some. The repertoire includes roughly 150,000 clones, about three quarters of them detected once, and around 3.7% sits in the top ten. Sequencing was carried out using PBMCs. These receptors were obtained from a male donor in good health and CMV-seronegative. Both conserved end residues are part of each CDR3. Each record gives: J gene, D gene, clone size, V gene, CDR3 DNA, CDR3 protein. A D gene is named only where the DNA matches it firmly. Size is stated for part of the rows, as once, few or many counts, or as a class when the clone is expanded.

j_call: TRBJ1-3
d_call: .
clone_size: .
v_call: TRBV7-2
cdr3_nt: TGTGCCAGCAGCCTGACGCGGTTTAGCTCTGGAAACACCATATATTTT
cdr3_aa: CASSLTRFSSGNTIYF

j_call: TRBJ2-7
d_call: TRBD2
clone_size: .
v_call: TRBV5-1
cdr3_nt: TGCGCCAGCACACATTCTAGCGGTTCCTACGAGCGGTACTTC
cdr3_aa: CASTHSSGSYERYF

j_call: TRBJ2-1
d_call: TRBD1
clone_size: .
v_call: TRBV7-3
cdr3_nt: TGTGCCAGCAGTGGGGACAGAAATGAGCAGTTCTTC
cdr3_aa: CASSGDRNEQFF

j_call: TRBJ1-6
d_call: .
clone_size: .
v_call: TRBV7-9
cdr3_nt: TGTGCCAGCAGCTTAGCGCTCGAGAGTTCACCCCTCCACTTT
cdr3_aa: CASSLALESSPLHF

j_call: TRBJ2-5
d_call: TRBD1
clone_size: .
v_call: TRBV5-6
cdr3_nt: TGTGCCAGCAGCCCACAGGGGGCTCGCGAGACCCAGTACTTC
cdr3_aa: CASSPQGARETQYF

j_call: TRBJ1-2
d_call: TRBD1
clone_size: once
v_call: TRBV19
cdr3_nt: TGTGCCAGTAGTATCGGGACAGGGCCCTATGGCTACACCTTC
cdr3_aa: CASSIGTGPYGYTF

j_call: TRBJ1-5
d_call: .
clone_size: .
v_call: TRBV7-3
cdr3_nt: TGTGCCAGCAGCCCGGAGCCCAATCAGCCCCAGCATTTT
cdr3_aa: CASSPEPNQPQHF

j_call: TRBJ1-5
d_call: TRBD1
clone_size: once
v_call: TRBV19
cdr3_nt: TGTGCCAGTGTTCCAGGGGGCTGGAGCAATCAGCCCCAGCATTTT
cdr3_aa: CASVPGGWSNQPQHF

j_call: TRBJ2-5
d_call: .
clone_size: .
v_call: TRBV7-8
cdr3_nt: TGTGCCAGCAGCCCCCTGGCGGGCAGGGGAGAGACCCAGTACTTC
cdr3_aa: CASSPLAGRGETQYF

j_call: TRBJ1-1
d_call: .
clone_size: .
v_call: TRBV9
cdr3_nt: TGTGCCAGCAGCCCCCAAGGGGCCACTGAAGCTTTCTTT
cdr3_aa: CASSPQGATEAFF

j_call: TRBJ2-7
d_call: .
clone_size: few
v_call: TRBV6-1
cdr3_nt: TGTGCCAGCAGTGAGAGAACCTACGAGCAGTACTTC
cdr3_aa: CASSERTYEQYF

j_call: TRBJ1-4
d_call: .
clone_size: .
v_call: TRBV30
cdr3_nt: TGTGCCTGGAGTGAAGACGGGGTGCGGGAAAAACTGTTTTTT
cdr3_aa: CAWSEDGVREKLFF

j_call: TRBJ1-4
d_call: .
clone_size: .
v_call: TRBV6-5
cdr3_nt: TGTGCCAGCAGTTACTCCCAAGGGGATGAAAAACTGTTTTTT
cdr3_aa: CASSYSQGDEKLFF

j_call: TRBJ2-5
d_call: .
clone_size: .
v_call: TRBV4-1
cdr3_nt: TGCGCCAGCAGCCAAGCGGGAAATACAGAGACCCAGTACTTC
cdr3_aa: CASSQAGNTETQYF

j_call: TRBJ2-1
d_call: TRBD2
clone_size: .
v_call: TRBV5-1
cdr3_nt: TGCGCCAGCAGCCTACCGGGGCGAGCGGGAGGTTCCAATGAGCAGTTCTTC
cdr3_aa: CASSLPGRAGGSNEQFF

j_call: TRBJ1-2
d_call: TRBD1
clone_size: .
v_call: TRBV12-5
cdr3_nt: TGTGCTAGTGGTTTGACCCGGGACAGGGGGAACTATGGCTACACCTTC
cdr3_aa: CASGLTRDRGNYGYTF

j_call: TRBJ1-1
d_call: .
clone_size: .
v_call: TRBV5-1
cdr3_nt: TGCGCCAGCAGAATAGCGGGGTTTATCACTGAAGCTTTCTTT
cdr3_aa: CASRIAGFITEAFF

j_call: TRBJ2-3
d_call: TRBD1
clone_size: .
v_call: TRBV7-3
cdr3_nt: TGTGCCAGCAGCTCTGGGACAGGTTCAACAGATACGCAGTATTTT
cdr3_aa: CASSSGTGSTDTQYF

j_call: TRBJ1-1
d_call: TRBD1
clone_size: .
v_call: TRBV29-1
cdr3_nt: TGCAGCGTCCGATTACAGGGGCCGAGTAGTGCTTTCTTT
cdr3_aa: CSVRLQGPSSAFF

j_call: TRBJ2-7
d_call: .
clone_size: .
v_call: TRBV14
cdr3_nt: TGTGCCAGCAGCCAAGGAAGGCAGGCCCCCTACGAGCAGTACTTC
cdr3_aa: CASSQGRQAPYEQYF

j_call: TRBJ1-5
d_call: TRBD1
clone_size: .
v_call: TRBV27
cdr3_nt: TGTGCCAGCAGCAAATCGACAGGGGGCTTTGGTCAGCCCCAGCATTTT
cdr3_aa: CASSKSTGGFGQPQHF

j_call: TRBJ2-3
d_call: .
clone_size: .
v_call: TRBV14
cdr3_nt: TGTGCCAGCAGCGGGCGACAGGATGGTACCACAGATACGCAGTATTTT
cdr3_aa: CASSGRQDGTTDTQYF

j_call: TRBJ2-6
d_call: TRBD1
clone_size: .
v_call: TRBV2
cdr3_nt: TGTGCCAGCAGGCGTACCTGGACAGGCTCAACTGGGGCCAACGTCCTGACTTTC
cdr3_aa: CASRRTWTGSTGANVLTF

j_call: TRBJ2-5
d_call: .
clone_size: few
v_call: TRBV4-1
cdr3_nt: TGCGCCAGCAGCCAGGGGACATCTGGAGAGACCCAGTACTTC
cdr3_aa: CASSQGTSGETQYF

j_call: TRBJ2-2
d_call: TRBD2
clone_size: .
v_call: TRBV13
cdr3_nt: TGTGCCAGCAGCTCGGGACTAGCGGGGGGCGTAACGAACACCGGGGAGCTGTTTTTT
cdr3_aa: CASSSGLAGGVTNTGELFF

j_call: TRBJ2-1
d_call: TRBD1
clone_size: .
v_call: TRBV10-3
cdr3_nt: TGTGCCATCAGTGAGGACAGGGGAACCTACAATGAGCAGTTCTTC
cdr3_aa: CAISEDRGTYNEQFF

j_call: TRBJ2-7
d_call: TRBD1
clone_size: once
v_call: TRBV11-1
cdr3_nt: TGTGCCAGAGGGATCGGGACAGGGACCTACGAGCAGTACTTC
cdr3_aa: CARGIGTGTYEQYF

j_call: TRBJ2-7
d_call: .
clone_size: .
v_call: TRBV6-1
cdr3_nt: TGTGCCAGCAGTCCTTCCCGCTCCTACGAGCAGTACTTC
cdr3_aa: CASSPSRSYEQYF

j_call: TRBJ1-1
d_call: .
clone_size: .
v_call: TRBV9
cdr3_nt: TGTGCCAGCAGCGTAGACAACGGTGGGGGCACGTTCACTGAAGCTTTCTTT
cdr3_aa: CASSVDNGGGTFTEAFF

j_call: TRBJ2-3
d_call: TRBD2
clone_size: once
v_call: TRBV7-2
cdr3_nt: TGTGCCAGCAGCTTAGTCCCTAGCGGGGGCCCCACAGATACGCAGTATTTT
cdr3_aa: CASSLVPSGGPTDTQYF

j_call: TRBJ2-5
d_call: .
clone_size: few
v_call: TRBV6-6
cdr3_nt: TGTGCCAGCAGTTACCAGAGGGGAGGGGGCCAAGAGACCCAGTACTTC
cdr3_aa: CASSYQRGGGQETQYF

j_call: TRBJ1-2
d_call: TRBD1
clone_size: few
v_call: TRBV7-9
cdr3_nt: TGTGCCAGCAGCTTGCCGGGGGACAGCCAAACCCCTATTACGCCCGGCTACACCTTC
cdr3_aa: CASSLPGDSQTPITPGYTF

j_call: TRBJ2-7
d_call: TRBD1
clone_size: few
v_call: TRBV7-6
cdr3_nt: TGTGCCAGCAGCTTTAGGGGGCAGGGTCCCTACGAGCAGTACTTC
cdr3_aa: CASSFRGQGPYEQYF

j_call: TRBJ2-7
d_call: .
clone_size: .
v_call: TRBV5-8
cdr3_nt: TGTGCCAGCAGCTTGGTGGCAGGGCCCTCCTACGAGCAGTACTTC
cdr3_aa: CASSLVAGPSYEQYF

j_call: TRBJ2-2
d_call: .
clone_size: .
v_call: TRBV13
cdr3_nt: TGTGCCAGCAGCCACAGGGACACCGGGGAGCTGTTTTTT
cdr3_aa: CASSHRDTGELFF

j_call: TRBJ1-1
d_call: .
clone_size: .
v_call: TRBV2
cdr3_nt: TGTGCCAGCAGTGCCCCGGGTAACACTGAAGCTTTCTTT
cdr3_aa: CASSAPGNTEAFF

j_call: TRBJ2-1
d_call: TRBD1
clone_size: .
v_call: TRBV15
cdr3_nt: TGTGCCACCAGCAGACAGACAGGGGTGTACAATGAGCAGTTCTTC
cdr3_aa: CATSRQTGVYNEQFF

j_call: TRBJ1-1
d_call: .
clone_size: .
v_call: TRBV13
cdr3_nt: TGTGCCAGCAGCTTAGACGGCACTGAAGCTTTCTTT
cdr3_aa: CASSLDGTEAFF

j_call: TRBJ2-1
d_call: .
clone_size: .
v_call: TRBV19
cdr3_nt: TGTGCCAGTAGTATAGAGACTTTCTCCTACAATGAGCAGTTCTTC
cdr3_aa: CASSIETFSYNEQFF

j_call: TRBJ2-7
d_call: .
clone_size: few
v_call: TRBV9
cdr3_nt: TGTGCCAGCAGCGCAGGGGACCCTAATTACGAGCAGTACTTC
cdr3_aa: CASSAGDPNYEQYF

j_call: TRBJ2-1
d_call: TRBD2
clone_size: .
v_call: TRBV11-3
cdr3_nt: TGTGCCAGCAGCCGAGGGACTAGCGGGGCCAGCTCCTACAATGAGCAGTTCTTC
cdr3_aa: CASSRGTSGASSYNEQFF

j_call: TRBJ1-3
d_call: .
clone_size: few
v_call: TRBV6-1
cdr3_nt: TGTGCCAGCAGCCCTAGGGAGGTCAGGGGAAACACCATATATTTT
cdr3_aa: CASSPREVRGNTIYF

j_call: TRBJ2-1
d_call: .
clone_size: .
v_call: TRBV9
cdr3_nt: TGTGCCAGCAGCCCAGCGCTAAATTACAATGAGCAGTTCTTC
cdr3_aa: CASSPALNYNEQFF

j_call: TRBJ2-1
d_call: .
clone_size: few
v_call: TRBV7-9
cdr3_nt: TGTGCCAGCAGCTTAGCTCGTGAGCAGTTCTTC
cdr3_aa: CASSLAREQFF

j_call: TRBJ2-7
d_call: TRBD1
clone_size: few
v_call: TRBV7-3
cdr3_nt: TGTGCCAGCAGCATAGACAGGGGTGGGGAGCAGTACTTC
cdr3_aa: CASSIDRGGEQYF

j_call: TRBJ2-2
d_call: .
clone_size: .
v_call: TRBV7-9
cdr3_nt: TGTGCCAGCAGCCACCGGGACAAATGGAACACCGGGGAGCTGTTTTTT
cdr3_aa: CASSHRDKWNTGELFF

j_call: TRBJ2-1
d_call: TRBD2
clone_size: .
v_call: TRBV9
cdr3_nt: TGTGCCAGCACCGAGAGGGAGGGCTCCTACAATGAGCAGTTCTTC
cdr3_aa: CASTEREGSYNEQFF

j_call: TRBJ2-7
d_call: .
clone_size: .
v_call: TRBV25-1
cdr3_nt: TGTGCCGGCAGTAACCCGACGGGGTCGGGGGAGCAGTACTTC
cdr3_aa: CAGSNPTGSGEQYF

j_call: TRBJ1-1
d_call: .
clone_size: .
v_call: TRBV6-6
cdr3_nt: TGTGCCAGCAGGCGTGATGGGGGGGATCGAGCTTTCTTT
cdr3_aa: CASRRDGGDRAFF

j_call: TRBJ1-1
d_call: TRBD1
clone_size: .
v_call: TRBV5-8
cdr3_nt: TGTGCCAGCAGCTTGCAGGGGGGTAGCACTGAAGCTTTCTTT
cdr3_aa: CASSLQGGSTEAFF

j_call: TRBJ2-5
d_call: TRBD2
clone_size: .
v_call: TRBV7-3
cdr3_nt: TGTGCCAGCAGCTTCAGCGGGGGGGCAGGAGAGACCCAGTACTTC
cdr3_aa: CASSFSGGAGETQYF

j_call: TRBJ1-1
d_call: .
clone_size: .
v_call: TRBV7-9
cdr3_nt: TGTGCCAGCAGCTTAGGCGTCAGGCGGAACACTGAAGCTTTCTTT
cdr3_aa: CASSLGVRRNTEAFF

j_call: TRBJ2-7
d_call: TRBD2
clone_size: .
v_call: TRBV19
cdr3_nt: TGTGCCAGTAGTAGGGCTAGCGGGAGACTCTACGAGCAGTACTTC
cdr3_aa: CASSRASGRLYEQYF

j_call: TRBJ1-5
d_call: .
clone_size: .
v_call: TRBV28
cdr3_nt: TGTGCCAGCCGCTGGGGAGGTGATCAGCCCCAGCATTTT
cdr3_aa: CASRWGGDQPQHF

j_call: TRBJ2-7
d_call: TRBD1
clone_size: .
v_call: TRBV11-3
cdr3_nt: TGTGCCAGCAGCCCCGGGACAGGGGCCTACGAGCAGTACTTC
cdr3_aa: CASSPGTGAYEQYF

j_call: TRBJ2-7
d_call: TRBD1
clone_size: .
v_call: TRBV18
cdr3_nt: TGTGCCAGCTCACCCCCTCTCTTCCGGGACAGGAGCTACGAGCAGTACTTC
cdr3_aa: CASSPPLFRDRSYEQYF

j_call: TRBJ2-1
d_call: .
clone_size: .
v_call: TRBV6-1
cdr3_nt: TGTGCCAGCAGGGACAGCTACAATGAGCAGTTCTTC
cdr3_aa: CASRDSYNEQFF

j_call: TRBJ2-3
d_call: .
clone_size: .
v_call: TRBV7-9
cdr3_nt: TGTGCCAGCAGCTTAGTTACTGGCACAGATACGCAGTATTTT
cdr3_aa: CASSLVTGTDTQYF

j_call: TRBJ2-7
d_call: .
clone_size: once
v_call: TRBV5-1
cdr3_nt: TGCGCCAGCAGCTTGGGGGCAGGGATCTCCTACGAGCAGTACTTC
cdr3_aa: CASSLGAGISYEQYF